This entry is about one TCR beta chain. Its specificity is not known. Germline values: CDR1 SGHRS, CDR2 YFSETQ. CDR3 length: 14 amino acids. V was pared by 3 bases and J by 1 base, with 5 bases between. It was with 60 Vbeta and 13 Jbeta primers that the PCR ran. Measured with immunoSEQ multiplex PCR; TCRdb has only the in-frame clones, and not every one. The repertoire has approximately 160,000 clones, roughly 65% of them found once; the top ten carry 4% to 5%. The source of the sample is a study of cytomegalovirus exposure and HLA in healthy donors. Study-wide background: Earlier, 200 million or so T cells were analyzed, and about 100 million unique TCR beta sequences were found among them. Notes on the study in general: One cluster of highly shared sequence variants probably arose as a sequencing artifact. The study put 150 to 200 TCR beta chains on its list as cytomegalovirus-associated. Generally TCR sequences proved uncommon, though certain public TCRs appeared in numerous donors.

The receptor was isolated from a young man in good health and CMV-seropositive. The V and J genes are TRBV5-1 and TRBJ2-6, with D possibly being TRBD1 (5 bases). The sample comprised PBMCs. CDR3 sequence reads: CASSSGSGANVLTF. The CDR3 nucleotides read TGCGCCAGCAGCTCAGGGTCTGGGGCCAACGTCCTGACTTTC.